The 23 T cell receptor beta chains below all came from one sample that was sequenced in a study of shared clonotypes between healthy human individuals. This table comes from immunoSEQ multiplex PCR, and its TCRdb copy is limited to in-frame clones, with some not included. The table includes some 1 million clones, roughly 70% detected once. Material for sequencing was memory CD4+ T cells sorted from blood. Subset reported: CD45RA-negative fraction. These receptors came from a man aged 18 to 30 in good health.

This sequence joins TRBV9 and TRBJ1-3; TRBD1 might be the D (5 bases). The CDR3 loop spans 17 amino acids. The germline V gene encodes CDR1 SGDLS and CDR2 YYNGEE. The ends were cut back, 3 bases at V and 0 bases at J, with 16 bases in the middle. The CDR3 DNA is TGTGCCAGCAGCGAGGGGTGGGGAGCTAACTCTGGAAACACCATATATTTT. Translating gives CASSEGWGANSGNTIYF. Looking up the rest from reference TRBV9 and TRBJ1-3 gives the full variable domain: DSGVTQTPKHLITATGQRVTLRCSPRSGDLSVYWYQQSLDQGLQFLIQYYNGEERAKGNILERFSAQQFPDLHSELNLSSLELGDSALYFCASSEGWGANSGNTIYFGEGSWLTVV.

This chain links TRBV19 with TRBJ2-1; D possibly corresponds to TRBD2 (6 bases). In germline, CDR1 is LNHDA, CDR2 SQIVND (reference sequence). The length of the CDR3 is 14 residues. The V end was cut by 1 base, the J end by 6 bases, with 10 bases between. CDR3 residues: CASSIVTGVNEQFF. In nucleotides, the CDR3 is TGTGCCAGTAGTATAGTCACGGGGGTCAATGAGCAGTTCTTC.

The chain couples TRBV6-1 to TRBJ1-2; tentatively, D is TRBD1 (6 bases). The CDR3 is 15 residues long. V lost 0 bases and J lost 3, with 11 bases in between. CDR1 is MNHNS and CDR2 is SASEGT in the germline V gene. The CDR3 region has the DNA TGTGCCAGCAGTGAAGCCCGGCCAGGGGACTATGGCTACACCTTC. Amino acid sequence: CASSEARPGDYGYTF.

The J gene is TRBJ2-6, the V gene TRBV28; no definite D call. Trimming removed 7 bases at V and 1 base at J, with 8 bases between. There are 14 residues in the CDR3. In germline, CDR1 is MDHEN, CDR2 SYDVKM. CDR3 region: CASMLWSGANVLTF. The CDR3 bases are TGTGCCAGCATGTTGTGGTCTGGGGCCAACGTCCTGACTTTC.

This chain joins TRBV30 and TRBJ2-7; D unresolved. Trimming took off 0 bases at V and 7 bases at J, with 7 bases between the two ends. Germline CDR1 reads GTSNPN; CDR2 reads SVGIG (reference sequence). This CDR3 spans 11 amino acids. For the CDR3, the DNA is TGTGCCTGGAGTGTGAGATTGGAGCAGTACTTC. Translated, it gives CAWSVRLEQYF.

The chain couples TRBV30 to TRBJ2-7; a weak D match, TRBD1 (6 bases). The length of the CDR3 is 13 residues. Deletions cut 8 bases from V and 1 base from J, with 15 bases between. Per germline, CDR1 GTSNPN and CDR2 SVGIG (reference sequence). The CDR3 DNA is TGTGCCGGAGGAGGACAGCAGTCCTACGAGCAGTACTTC. This codes for CAGGGQQSYEQYF.

The chain couples TRBV7-9 to TRBJ1-4, with 12 bases that match TRBD1. Germline-derived CDR1 and CDR2 are SEHNR and FQNEAQ (reference sequence). The CDR3 is made up of 18 amino acids. V was clipped by 4 bases and J by 7 bases; unmatched bases: 13. For the CDR3, the DNA is TGTGCCAGCAGCTCTGCTGGGACAGGGGGCTTGAGGAGTGAAAAACTGTTTTTT. This translates into CASSSAGTGGLRSEKLFF.

The chain links TRBV2 to TRBJ2-5; 7 nucleotides line up with TRBD1. CDR3 length equals 15 residues. The V gene's germline CDR1 is SNHLY and CDR2 FYNNEI. Unmatched junction bases numbered 5, after V lost 3 bases and J lost 1 base. CDR3 in amino acids: CASSETGTPQETQYF. CDR3 coding DNA: TGTGCCAGCAGTGAGACAGGGACCCCCCAAGAGACCCAGTACTTC.

The sample holds one count of this clone. This rearrangement joins TRBV10-3 to TRBJ2-7, with TRBD1 matching 7 bases. The V gene end was trimmed by 4 bases and the J gene end by 2 bases; junction bases not matched to a gene: 8. The germline gives CDR1 ENHRY, CDR2 SYGVKD. This CDR3 spans 15 amino acids. This chain's CDR3 is CAISALPQGAYEQYF. Written as DNA, the CDR3 is TGTGCCATCAGTGCCCTCCCCCAGGGGGCCTACGAGCAGTACTTC.

The chain is built from TRBV5-1 and TRBJ2-1; TRBD2 matches at 7 bases. The CDR3 is made up of 14 amino acids. Germline V gene sequence: CDR1 SGHRS, CDR2 YFSETQ. Trimming removed 2 bases from V and 9 bases from J; junction bases left unmatched: 8. The CDR3 DNA follows: TGCGCCAGCAGCTTCTACGGACTAGAGGGTGAGCAGTTCTTC. Translating it yields CASSFYGLEGEQFF.

Only one count was recorded for this clone. The chain combines TRBV2 with TRBJ2-2; D is ambiguous. The CDR3 consists of 14 residues. Trimming left V 4 bases short and J 0 bases short, with 6 bases between. Germline CDR1 is SNHLY and CDR2 is FYNNEI. The chain's CDR3 is CASSARSNTGELFF. The DNA of the CDR3 is TGTGCCAGCAGTGCGCGTTCGAACACCGGGGAGCTGTTTTTT.

This clone was counted only a few times. The chain employs TRBV18 and TRBJ2-1; D gene uncertain. Trimming removed 0 bases from V and 0 bases from J, with 9 bases in between. CDR3 length: 16 residues. Germline values: CDR1 KGHSH, CDR2 LQKENI. For the CDR3, the DNA is TGTGCCAGCTCACCACCATCTATCATCTCCTACAATGAGCAGTTCTTC. Translated: CASSPPSIISYNEQFF.

The J gene is TRBJ2-7, the V gene TRBV12-5; no clear D. CDR3 length: 15 amino acids. V lost 4 bases to trimming and J lost 0 bases, with 13 bases between them. CDR1 is LGHNT, CDR2 FRNRAP, per germline. The CDR3 protein is CASGSGETYSYEQYF. DNA of the CDR3: TGTGCTAGTGGTTCGGGCGAGACATACTCCTACGAGCAGTACTTC.

The chain combines TRBV5-6 with TRBJ1-4; the match to TRBD1 covers 7 bases. V was clipped by 1 base and J by 7 bases; unmatched bases: 4. In germline, CDR1 is SGHDT, CDR2 YYEEEE. The CDR3 extends over 14 amino acids. CDR3 amino acids: CASSLRGPAEKLFF. In DNA form, the CDR3 reads TGTGCCAGCAGCTTGAGGGGGCCGGCTGAAAAACTGTTTTTT.

DNA of the CDR3: TGTGCCAGCTTTCTAAATCCGGGACTAGCCGCCACAGATACGCAGTATTTT. Protein product: CASFLNPGLAATDTQYF. The chain employs TRBV7-8 and TRBJ2-3, with 9 bases lining up with TRBD2. Germline-derived CDR1 and CDR2 are SGHVS and FQNEAQ. The CDR3 covers 17 residues. Germline trimming cut 8 bases from V and 2 bases from J; bases unmatched to any gene: 14.

This clone was counted between two and nine times. Other nucleotide sequences from this sample produce the same CDR3. V usage is TRBV30 and J usage is TRBJ1-1; no clear D gene. The length of the CDR3 is 13 residues. Germline V gives CDR1 GTSNPN, CDR2 SVGIG (reference sequence). Trimming stripped 0 bases from V and 1 base from J, with 6 bases between. CDR3 bases: TGTGCCTGGAGTGTCATCAGGAACACTGAAGCTTTCTTT. Amino acids: CAWSVIRNTEAFF.

Note on this clone: The sample holds other DNA sequences that translate to the same CDR3. CDR3 region: CASSLLQGNTIYF. CDR3 DNA sequence: TGTGCCAGCAGCTTACTCCAAGGAAACACCATATATTTT. The chain couples TRBV11-2 to TRBJ1-3; D remains ambiguous. Trimming stripped 2 bases from V and 4 bases from J, with 6 bases between. The CDR3 consists of 13 residues. Germline V gene lookup returns CDR1 SGHAT and CDR2 FQNNGV.

The chain links TRBV15 to TRBJ2-2, with 12 bases lining up with TRBD2. Germline trimming cut 4 bases from V and 4 bases from J; bases unmatched to any gene: 4. This CDR3 contains 16 residues. Looked up from germline, CDR1 is LNHNV and CDR2 is YYDKDF (reference sequence). The CDR3, as DNA: TGTGCCACCAGCACAGGACTAGCGGGGTCCACCGGGGAGCTGTTTTTT. It yields the protein CATSTGLAGSTGELFF.

The sample holds a few counts of this clone. The chain employs TRBV29-1 and TRBJ1-1; 9 positions match TRBD1. CDR1 and CDR2 (germline): SQVTM, ANQGSEA. Trimming took 5 bases from V and 5 from J; bases not matched to a gene: 9. The CDR3 length is 14 residues. The CDR3 DNA follows: TGCAGCGTTTCCGGGACAGGGTCAGGGACTGAAGCTTTCTTT. Encoded protein: CSVSGTGSGTEAFF. The full variable domain, rest sourced from reference TRBV29-1 and TRBJ1-1, is SAVISQKPSRDICQRGTSLTIQCQVDSQVTMMFWYRQQPGQSLTLIATANQGSEATYESGFVIDKFPISRPNLTFSTLTVSNMSPEDSSIYLCSVSGTGSGTEAFFGQGTRLTVV.

This chain links TRBV19 with TRBJ2-3, with D possibly matching TRBD2 (6 bases). Germline assignment: CDR1 LNHDA and CDR2 SQIVND (reference sequence). V lost 6 bases, J lost 1 base, and 11 bases lay in between. The CDR3 contains 14 residues. Here the CDR3 reads CASRPTGGTDTQYF. CDR3 nucleotides: TGTGCCAGTAGACCAACGGGGGGCACAGATACGCAGTATTTT.

V gene TRBV9 combines with J gene TRBJ2-7, with D uncertain. Trimming left V 4 bases short and J 0 bases short, with 11 bases between. CDR1 is SGDLS, CDR2 YYNGEE, per germline. This CDR3 has 14 amino acids. CDR3 in amino acids: CASSRRAASYEQYF. The CDR3 DNA reads as TGTGCCAGCAGCCGCCGGGCGGCCTCCTACGAGCAGTACTTC.

As concerns this clone: The sample carries other DNA sequences with the same CDR3. V gene TRBV7-2 combines with J gene TRBJ2-2, with a tentative D call TRBD2 (5 bases). Germline V gene lookup returns CDR1 SGHTA and CDR2 FQGNSA. V shed 3 bases and J shed 4 bases, with 12 bases lying between them. The CDR3 has 15 amino acids. CDR3 residues: CASSLGGGPTGELFF. CDR3 DNA: TGTGCCAGCAGCTTGGGCGGAGGACCCACCGGGGAGCTGTTTTTT.

This chain connects TRBV7-9 to TRBJ1-2, with 7 bases that match TRBD1. Trimming cost V 6 bases and J 2 bases; bases outside gene matches: 6. CDR1 is SEHNR, CDR2 FQNEAQ, per germline (reference sequence). There are 14 residues in the CDR3. The CDR3 sequence: CASSREQGNYGYTF. DNA for the CDR3: TGTGCCAGCAGTCGGGAACAGGGGAACTATGGCTACACCTTC.